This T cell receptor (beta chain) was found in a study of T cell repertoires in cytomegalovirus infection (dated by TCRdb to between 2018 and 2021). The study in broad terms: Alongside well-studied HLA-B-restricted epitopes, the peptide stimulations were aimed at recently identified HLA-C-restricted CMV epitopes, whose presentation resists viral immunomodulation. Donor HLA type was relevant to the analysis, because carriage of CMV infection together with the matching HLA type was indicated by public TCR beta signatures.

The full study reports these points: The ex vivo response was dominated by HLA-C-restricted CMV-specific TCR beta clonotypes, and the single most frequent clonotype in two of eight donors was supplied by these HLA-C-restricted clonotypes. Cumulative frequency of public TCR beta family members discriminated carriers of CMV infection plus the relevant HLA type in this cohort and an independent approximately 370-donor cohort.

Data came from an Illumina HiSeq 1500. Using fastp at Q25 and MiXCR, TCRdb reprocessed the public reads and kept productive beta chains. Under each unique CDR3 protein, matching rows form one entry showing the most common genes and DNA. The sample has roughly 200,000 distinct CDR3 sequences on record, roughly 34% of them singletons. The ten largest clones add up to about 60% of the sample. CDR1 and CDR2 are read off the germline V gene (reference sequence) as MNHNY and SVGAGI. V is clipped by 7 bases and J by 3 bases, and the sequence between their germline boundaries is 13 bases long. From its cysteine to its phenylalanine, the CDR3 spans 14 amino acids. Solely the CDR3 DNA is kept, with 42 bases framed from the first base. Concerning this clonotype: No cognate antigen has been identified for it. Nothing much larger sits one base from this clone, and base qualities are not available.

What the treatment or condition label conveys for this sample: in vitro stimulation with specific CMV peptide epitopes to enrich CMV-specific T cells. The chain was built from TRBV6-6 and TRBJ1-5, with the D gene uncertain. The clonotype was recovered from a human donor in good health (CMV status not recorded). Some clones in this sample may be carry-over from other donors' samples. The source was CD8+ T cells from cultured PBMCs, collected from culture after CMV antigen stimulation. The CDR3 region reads CASTPVRFNQPQHF. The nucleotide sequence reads TGTGCCAGCACCCCCGTCAGGTTCAATCAGCCCCAGCATTTT.